The sample holds many counts of the clone carrying this T cell receptor (beta chain). This blood was taken when hyperthyroidism was first diagnosed, before any ophthalmopathy symptoms existed. The germline gives CDR1 MNHNS, CDR2 SASEGT. V lost 5 bases and J 4 bases, leaving 12 bases between the germline ends. The CDR3 totals 14 residues. The data originate from a study of T cells in Graves' hyperthyroidism and ophthalmopathy. The TCR beta CDR3 regions underwent amplification using RNA transcripts as the source. The study used the HTBI primer set for a first-round RT-PCR of the TCR CDR3. TCRdb called the multiplex PCR reads again in MiXCR, with one record for every CDR3 protein. This sample has approximately 720,000 distinct CDR3 sequences, with roughly a sixth found just once.

The source of this sequence is a woman between 45 and 65 years old with Graves' hyperthyroidism that later progressed to Graves' ophthalmopathy. Sequencing was carried out using blood. This chain connects TRBV6-1 to TRBJ1-5, with a tentative D call TRBD1 (6 bases). Here the CDR3 DNA reads TGTGCCAGCAGTTCAGGGGAAGGAAATCAGCCCCAGCATTTT. Its protein is CASSSGEGNQPQHF.